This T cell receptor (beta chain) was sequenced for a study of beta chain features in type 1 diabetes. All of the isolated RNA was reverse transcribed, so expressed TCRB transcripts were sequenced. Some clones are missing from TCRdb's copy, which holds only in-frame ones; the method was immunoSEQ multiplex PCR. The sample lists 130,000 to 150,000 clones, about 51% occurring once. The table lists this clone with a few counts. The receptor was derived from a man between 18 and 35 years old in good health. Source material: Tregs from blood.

In DNA, the CDR3 is TGTGCCATCAGTTATCAGGTTCGAGAGACCCAGTACTTC. Amino acids: CAISYQVRETQYF. The chain couples TRBV10-3 to TRBJ2-5, with D unresolved. The CDR3 covers 13 residues. Germline loops: CDR1 ENHRY, CDR2 SYGVKD. V was pared by 5 bases and J by 4 bases, with 11 bases between.